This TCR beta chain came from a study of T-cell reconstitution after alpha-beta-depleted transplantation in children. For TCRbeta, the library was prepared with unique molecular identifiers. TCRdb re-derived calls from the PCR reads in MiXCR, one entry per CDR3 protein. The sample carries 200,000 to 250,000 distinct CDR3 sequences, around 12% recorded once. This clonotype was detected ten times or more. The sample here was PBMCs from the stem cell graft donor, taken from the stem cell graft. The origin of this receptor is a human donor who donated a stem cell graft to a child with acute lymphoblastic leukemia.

CDR3 sequence: CASSPMGPSYEQYF. The CDR3, as DNA: TGTGCCAGCAGCCCAATGGGGCCGTCCTACGAGCAGTACTTC. The chain is built from TRBV27 and TRBJ2-7, with D possibly being TRBD1 (5 bases). Germline CDR1 reads MNHEY; CDR2 reads SMNVEV (reference sequence). V was trimmed by 6 bases and J by 1 base, leaving 13 bases between them. The CDR3 spans 14 residues.